This TCR beta chain was captured in a study of shared clonotypes between healthy human individuals. Here immunoSEQ multiplex PCR was the method, and the copy in TCRdb shows in-frame clones only, minus some. The sample carries roughly 2.4 million clones, around 95% recorded once. This CDR3 comprises 15 residues. CDR1 is KGHSH and CDR2 is LQKENI in the germline V gene. Trimming at V came to 6 bases and at J to 7 bases, leaving 7 bases not matched to a gene. Study-wide points: There were few donors, and this limited the genetic and exposure-history diversity represented.

As concerns this clone: The antigen is undetermined. This sample also contains other DNA sequences that code for the same CDR3.

Input material: naive CD4+ T cells sorted from blood. The subset was: CD45RA+ positively selected. The chain carries TRBV18 and TRBJ1-4; 11 nucleotides align to TRBD1. The source is a young man in good health. The CDR3 DNA sequence: TGTGCCAGCTCGCCCCCGGGACAGGGGGGTGAAAAACTGTTTTTT. Translated: CASSPPGQGGEKLFF.